This T cell receptor (beta chain) was recorded in a study of CD8+ T cells in alopecia areata (dated by TCRdb to 2017 to 2018). Looking at the study overall: Treated patients were enrolled in an open-label pilot trial of oral tofacitinib, 5 to 10 mg twice daily, for moderate-to-severe alopecia areata. Patients received tofacitinib for 6 to 18 months and were then followed off drug for 6 months to check for delayed response and recurrence. In both human patients and the C3H/HeJ mouse model, the study applied high-throughput TCRbeta sequencing to look at T cell clonal expansion in alopecia areata. In humans, TCRbeta sequencing was performed on scalp tissue and on sorted CD4+ and CD8+ peripheral blood T cells from healthy controls and from patients with patchy or totalis/universalis alopecia areata. Biopsies were taken from tofacitinib-treated patients at baseline and at 4 and 24 weeks of treatment, and a later scalp biopsy was taken in several of the tofacitinib-treated patients. Clonality in the scalp was compared among normal scalp (n=4), patchy alopecia areata scalp (n=8), and alopecia totalis/universalis scalp (n=8). The RNA source kit depended on sample type: the PAXgene miRNA kit for fixed scalp, the miRNeasy kit for PBMCs, and the RNeasy kit for mouse skin. immunoSEQ multiplex PCR using 35 Vbeta forward primers and 13 Jbeta reverse primers was used to amplify TCRbeta CDR3 regions. What the research found in general, with its limitations: Unlike mouse skin, where gammadelta T cells dominate, normal human skin contains resident alphabeta T cells that get sequenced too, which complicates analysis of the scalp TCR repertoire. Higher clonality and more expanded CD8+ clones were observed in lesional scalp than in normal scalp, particularly in alopecia totalis/universalis, a finding suggestive of antigenic drive. TCR sequences shared between patients were less clear than in mice, possibly partly because of HLA diversity in the patient population.

Library preparation employed the immunoSEQ multiplex PCR assay. RNA was extracted from all samples and reverse transcribed into cDNA, which served as template for TCR sequencing. First-strand cDNA was synthesized using SuperScript III with a 2:1 mix of oligo-dT and random hexamers. A synthetic immune receptor repertoire was used to assess amplification bias, and residual bias was removed computationally. The original pipeline was this. Raw reads were preprocessed to remove errors, and CDR3 was defined according to IMGT conventions as the region from the conserved cysteine to phenylalanine. Clonality was calculated as 1 minus Shannon entropy normalized by log2 of the number of productive unique TCRs. Whether scalp clones were CD4 or CD8 was inferred by matching scalp TCRbeta sequences against CD4 and CD8 repertoires sorted from blood. TCRdb limited this immuneACCESS table to in-frame rearrangements with V and J called. A share of clones is missing; checked studies link under half to unresolved V genes, and the rest is unexplained. Clonal size and the V and J genes are those of that table, whereas D and trimming came from the DNA. The sample profile shows more than 100,000 clones; 58% of them were found once. Clones ranked in the top ten supply 3.5% to 5.5% of the sample.

This clone came up a few times. Its binding antigen is unknown. Per-base qualities were not stored, and no clone one base away is much larger. This specimen's time point label, per the study, means: baseline before oral tofacitinib. Lesional scalp punch biopsies and peripheral blood were collected from alopecia areata patients. PBMCs were isolated by density centrifugation and stained for CD3, CD4 and CD8, after which CD4+ and CD8+ T cells were sorted on a FACSAria. CDR1 MDHEN and CDR2 SYDVKM are derived from the germline V gene. The trim is 2 bases for V and 10 bases for J, with a gap of 6 bases between the germline ends. From the cysteine up to the phenylalanine, the CDR3 has a length of 11 residues. CDR3 DNA is the only sequence kept; it has 33 bases, read in frame from the first base.

The sequencing here drew on CD4+ T cells sorted from blood, taken at week 0. Recombination joined TRBV28 with TRBJ2-1; there is no confident call for the D gene. This clonotype was obtained from a human donor with alopecia areata. CDR3 region: CASSLVGEQFF. The nucleotides read TGTGCCAGCAGTTTAGTGGGGGAGCAGTTCTTC.